The 21 T cell receptor beta chains below were found in one sample sequenced in a study of blood T cell repertoires in COVID-19. Sequenced by immunoSEQ multiplex PCR; TCRdb stores in-frame clones only, minus some. The data show about 380,000 clones, more than 75% seen once. The sample was PBMCs or T cells enriched from blood (not recorded which). The receptor set was obtained from a woman in her late teens or twenties who had recovered from COVID-19.

V and J are TRBV7-2 and TRBJ1-2; possible D gene TRBD1, 6 bases. Trimming left V 7 bases short and J 3 bases short, with 12 bases between. The CDR3 covers 13 residues. CDR1 and CDR2 (germline): SGHTA, FQGNSA. CDR3 nucleotide sequence: TGTGCCAGCAAAAATGGGGGCGACTATGGCTACACCTTC. As protein: CASKNGGDYGYTF.

V is TRBV30 and J is TRBJ1-1; TRBD1 matches at 7 bases. Germline assignment: CDR1 GTSNPN and CDR2 SVGIG (reference sequence). V lost 3 bases to trimming and J lost 2 bases; unmatched junction nucleotides: 12. The CDR3 length is 16 residues. This CDR3 is CAWRLTANRGNTEAFF. DNA of the CDR3: TGTGCCTGGAGACTAACCGCAAACAGGGGAAACACTGAAGCTTTCTTT.

The rearrangement joins TRBV29-1 to TRBJ1-1; 8 bases agree with TRBD1. There are 15 residues in the CDR3. Unmatched junction bases numbered 11, after V lost 6 bases and J lost 2 bases. Germline CDR1 is SQVTM and CDR2 is ANQGSEA. The chain's CDR3 is CSVSSGTGLNTEAFF. The CDR3 DNA is TGCAGCGTCTCTTCGGGGACAGGCCTAAACACTGAAGCTTTCTTT.

This rearrangement joins TRBV27 to TRBJ2-3, with D tentatively TRBD2 (5 bases). The CDR3 extends over 16 amino acids. Deletions cut 7 bases from V and 2 bases from J, with 19 bases between. Per germline, CDR1 MNHEY and CDR2 SMNVEV (reference sequence). The CDR3 reads CASKSPLAGVTDTQYF. The CDR3 bases are TGTGCCAGCAAAAGCCCCCTAGCCGGCGTCACAGATACGCAGTATTTT.

J is TRBJ1-5 and V is TRBV6-2 or TRBV6-3; D not certain. CDR1 MNHEY and CDR2 SVGEGT come from the germline V gene. The V end was cut by 1 base, the J end by 5 bases, with 6 bases between. The length of the CDR3 is 13 residues. The CDR3 DNA is TGTGCCAGCAGTTACTTAACGGATCAGCCCCAGCATTTT. Protein product: CASSYLTDQPQHF.

The V and J genes are TRBV4-2 and TRBJ2-1; TRBD2 matches at 9 bases. The ends lost 1 base at V and 2 bases at J; junction bases unmatched: 3. The germline V gene encodes CDR1 LGHNA and CDR2 YNFKEQ. CDR3 length: 16 amino acids. The CDR3 nucleotides are TGTGCCAGCAGCCAAGGAGCGGGGGGAACCTACAATGAGCAGTTCTTC. Residues: CASSQGAGGTYNEQFF.

The rearrangement joins TRBV18 to TRBJ1-2; possibly TRBD1 for D (5 bases). The CDR3 runs to 12 residues. CDR1 and CDR2 (germline): KGHSH, LQKENI. V lost 6 bases and J lost 6, with 11 bases in between. CDR3 sequence reads: CASSRETDGYTF. For the CDR3, the DNA is TGTGCCAGCTCCAGGGAAACGGATGGCTACACCTTC.

This rearrangement joins TRBV9 to TRBJ1-1, with a tentative D call TRBD1 (6 bases). V lost 2 bases and J 7 bases, leaving 15 bases between the germline ends. The germline V gene encodes CDR1 SGDLS and CDR2 YYNGEE. The CDR3 covers 14 residues. The CDR3 region has the DNA TGTGCCAGCAGCGTTTTCGCAGGGGAGGGTGAAGCTTTCTTT. It encodes CASSVFAGEGEAFF.

This chain connects TRBV27 to TRBJ1-1, with 9 bases matching TRBD1. Germline trimming cut 6 bases from V and 2 bases from J; bases unmatched to any gene: 19. Per germline, CDR1 MNHEY and CDR2 SMNVEV (reference sequence). The length of the CDR3 is 19 residues. The CDR3 loop reads CASSQARIIGQGRNTEAFF. The CDR3 nucleotides read TGTGCCAGCAGCCAAGCCAGAATCATTGGACAGGGGAGAAACACTGAAGCTTTCTTT.

The chain is built from TRBV5-1 and TRBJ2-7; 10 nucleotides match TRBD1. The CDR3 runs to 16 residues. Germline V gives CDR1 SGHRS, CDR2 YFSETQ. Trimming cost V 2 bases and J 6 bases; bases outside gene matches: 11. The DNA for the CDR3 is TGCGCCAGCAGCTTCAAACCCGGGACAGGGGTTCCCGAGCAGTACTTC. Translation: CASSFKPGTGVPEQYF.

The chain carries TRBV7-2 and TRBJ1-6, with D unclear. Trimming left V 5 bases short and J 0 bases short, with 14 bases between. Germline V gives CDR1 SGHTA, CDR2 FQGNSA. The CDR3 totals 17 residues. CDR3 nucleotide sequence: TGTGCCAGCAGCCGCCCCCGAGCTGTCTCCTATAATTCACCCCTCCACTTT. It specifies CASSRPRAVSYNSPLHF.

This chain connects TRBV7-2 to TRBJ2-1; TRBD2 is a possible D gene (7 bases). The CDR3 covers 16 residues. Germline CDR1 and CDR2: SGHTA and FQGNSA. Trimming shortened V by 0 bases and J by 6 bases, and 15 bases separated the two germline ends. CDR3 protein: CASSLAWAGALNEQFF. CDR3 sequence (DNA): TGTGCCAGCAGCTTAGCGTGGGCGGGGGCCCTCAATGAGCAGTTCTTC.

The gene calls are TRBV18 and TRBJ1-1, with no clear D. This CDR3 spans 12 amino acids. Trimming removed 3 bases at V and 4 bases at J, with 6 bases between. In germline, CDR1 is KGHSH, CDR2 LQKENI. CDR3 nucleotide sequence: TGTGCCAGCTCACCGGGGAGCACTGAAGCTTTCTTT. Translation gives CASSPGSTEAFF. The full variable domain, completed using reference TRBV18 and TRBJ1-1, is NAGVMQNPRHLVRRRGQEARLRCSPMKGHSHVYWYRQLPEEGLKFMVYLQKENIIDESGMPKERFSAEFPKEGPSILRIQQVVRGDSAAYFCASSPGSTEAFFGQGTRLTVV.

V is TRBV18 and J is TRBJ1-2; possible D gene TRBD1, 6 bases. This CDR3 is 14 amino acids long. V lost 0 bases, J lost 8 bases, and 13 bases lay in between. Germline V CDR1 and CDR2: KGHSH, LQKENI. The CDR3 nucleotides are TGTGCCAGCTCACCACCGTTGGCAGGGGTGGGCTACACCTTC. This sequence encodes CASSPPLAGVGYTF.

This chain links TRBV5-6 with TRBJ1-5; maybe TRBD1 (5 bases). The CDR3 runs 14 residues. Between the trimmed V and J ends, which lost 0 bases and 5 bases, there was a span of 9 bases. Germline CDR1 and CDR2: SGHDT and YYEEEE. CDR3 coding DNA: TGTGCCAGCAGCTTGGGGGGACTCCATCAGCCCCAGCATTTT. This sequence encodes CASSLGGLHQPQHF.

CDR3 sequence reads: CASSEGGDNSPLHF. The CDR3 DNA follows: TGTGCCAGCAGTGAGGGAGGCGATAATTCACCCCTCCACTTT. The V gene is TRBV25-1, the J gene TRBJ1-6; D not resolved. Germline V gives CDR1 MGHDK, CDR2 SYGVNS. This CDR3 is built from 14 residues. Trimming removed 3 bases from V and 5 bases from J, with 8 bases in between.

In DNA form, the CDR3 reads TGTGCCAGCAGTTGGGCGATGGACACTGAAGCTTTCTTT. Its translation is CASSWAMDTEAFF. The V gene is TRBV25-1, the J gene TRBJ1-1; D unclear. V shed 5 bases and J shed 3 bases, with 10 bases lying between them. The CDR3 is 13 residues long. CDR1 is MGHDK and CDR2 is SYGVNS in the germline V gene.

The rearrangement joins TRBV5-6 to TRBJ2-5, with a tentative D call TRBD1 (6 bases). Germline V gene lookup returns CDR1 SGHDT and CDR2 YYEEEE. This CDR3 comprises 16 residues. Trimming stripped 4 bases from V and 5 bases from J, with 21 bases between. The CDR3 loop is CASSLQGKAQVETQYF. Here the CDR3 DNA reads TGTGCCAGCAGCCTCCAGGGGAAGGCCCAAGTGGAGACCCAGTACTTC.

The rearrangement links TRBV7-2 to TRBJ2-5, with 11 bases identical to TRBD2. J lost 0 bases, V lost 6 bases, and 6 bases had no gene match. CDR1 and CDR2 (germline): SGHTA, FQGNSA. This CDR3 comprises 16 residues. CDR3 residues: CASSRTSGGYQETQYF. As DNA, the CDR3 is TGTGCCAGCAGTCGTACTAGCGGGGGTTACCAAGAGACCCAGTACTTC.

Worth noting for this clone: The same CDR3 also results from other DNA sequences found in this sample. The chain recombines TRBV18 with TRBJ1-2; 10 nucleotides align to TRBD1. Per germline, CDR1 KGHSH and CDR2 LQKENI. The CDR3 is 14 residues long. Trimming removed 3 bases from V and 8 bases from J; junction bases left unmatched: 6. DNA of the CDR3: TGTGCCAGCTCACCCGCCGGGACAGGGGTCGGCTACACCTTC. Its protein product is CASSPAGTGVGYTF.

This clone has only one observation. CDR3 nucleotide sequence: TGTGCCAGTAGAACCGGGACAGAAGATGGCTACACCTTC. Amino acids: CASRTGTEDGYTF. This chain links TRBV19 with TRBJ1-2, with TRBD1 matching over 7 bases. Germline CDR1 and CDR2: LNHDA and SQIVND (reference sequence). V shed 6 bases and J 6 bases; nucleotides not matched to a gene: 7. The CDR3 is made up of 13 amino acids. Drawing the rest from reference TRBV19 and TRBJ1-2, the complete variable domain is DGGITQSPKYLFRKEGQNVTLSCEQNLNHDAMYWYRQDPGQGLRLIYYSQIVNDFQKGDIAEGYSVSREKKESFPLTVTSAQKNPTAFYLCASRTGTEDGYTFGSGTRLTVV.